These 17 T cell receptor beta chains were sequenced from one sample in a study of blood T cell repertoires in COVID-19 (dated by TCRdb to between 2020 and 2021). Library method: the immunoSEQ multiplex PCR assay. In its TCRdb copy, this immuneACCESS table keeps in-frame sequences only and misses some clones. Where compared with another copy, unresolved V genes explain less than half of these, and the others have no known cause. The sample yields a few hundred thousand clones; 88% were counted once. The ten top clones hold less than 1.5% of the sample. The sequencing sample was made of PBMCs or T cells enriched from blood (not recorded which). The receptors were gathered from a woman between 18 and 29 years old who had recovered from COVID-19.

This rearrangement joins TRBV19 to TRBJ1-4; the D gene is possibly TRBD1 (5 bases). V was cut by 1 base and J by 7 bases, with 13 bases left in between. This CDR3 is 15 amino acids long. CDR1 LNHDA and CDR2 SQIVND come from the germline V gene (reference sequence). The CDR3 loop reads CASSIAGEGGEKLFF. In nucleotides, the CDR3 is TGTGCCAGTAGTATAGCGGGGGAAGGAGGTGAAAAACTGTTTTTT.

The chain couples TRBV27 to TRBJ1-2; D unresolved. Per germline, CDR1 MNHEY and CDR2 SMNVEV (reference sequence). Trimming took off 6 bases at V and 2 bases at J, with 10 bases between the two ends. This CDR3 has 13 residues. The CDR3 DNA sequence: TGTGCCAGCAGCCATTCGGGGAACTATGGCTACACCTTC. As protein: CASSHSGNYGYTF.

The rearrangement uses TRBV28 and TRBJ1-2; 9 bases are a match to TRBD1. From germline, CDR1 is MDHEN and CDR2 SYDVKM. Trimming removed 5 bases from V and 8 bases from J; junction bases left unmatched: 9. The CDR3 sequence is 14 residues long. The CDR3: CASSPPGTGYGYTF. Written as DNA, the CDR3 is TGTGCCAGCAGTCCCCCCGGGACAGGGTACGGCTACACCTTC.

The rearrangement joins TRBV5-1 to TRBJ1-1; TRBD1 agrees at 11 bases. Trimming removed 0 bases from V and 5 bases from J; junction bases left unmatched: 6. CDR1 is SGHRS and CDR2 is YFSETQ in the germline V gene. This CDR3 comprises 16 residues. CDR3 amino acids: CASSLGGTGGETEAFF. DNA for the CDR3: TGCGCCAGCAGCTTGGGCGGGACAGGGGGTGAGACTGAAGCTTTCTTT.

The V call is TRBV5-1, the J call TRBJ1-2, with D unclear. The CDR3 spans 14 residues. Trimming pared 5 bases from V and 2 bases from J, leaving 13 bases between. Germline CDR1 is SGHRS and CDR2 is YFSETQ. The CDR3 coding sequence is TGCGCCAGCAGGCCGGGAAGCCAGAACTATGGCTACACCTTC. Translating gives CASRPGSQNYGYTF.

The chain employs TRBV11-2 and TRBJ1-6; 9 nucleotides align to TRBD1. The CDR3 runs to 16 residues. The V gene end was trimmed by 6 bases and the J gene end by 8 bases; junction bases not matched to a gene: 11. Germline lookup yields CDR1 SGHAT and CDR2 FQNNGV. This CDR3 is CASSYTDRGGYSPLHF. Here the CDR3 DNA reads TGTGCCAGCAGTTACACTGACAGGGGGGGGTATTCACCCCTCCACTTT.

The chain has TRBV5-1 and TRBJ2-5; 10 nucleotides match TRBD1. Germline CDR1 is SGHRS and CDR2 is YFSETQ. V shed 4 bases, J shed 2 bases, and the junction held 8 bases outside the gene matches. The CDR3 totals 16 residues. CDR3 region: CASSPKVDRGQETQYF. The DNA of the CDR3 is TGCGCCAGCAGCCCGAAGGTGGACAGGGGGCAAGAGACCCAGTACTTC. Drawing the rest from reference TRBV5-1 and TRBJ2-5, the complete variable domain is KAGVTQTPRYLIKTRGQQVTLSCSPISGHRSVSWYQQTPGQGLQFLFEYFSETQRNKGNFPGRFSGRQFSNSRSEMNVSTLELGDSALYLCASSPKVDRGQETQYFGPGTRLLVL.

The chain joins TRBV5-1 to TRBJ2-6; 7 bases are a match to TRBD1. The CDR3 totals 18 residues. J lost 2 bases, V lost 0 bases, and 8 bases had no gene match. Germline V CDR1 and CDR2: SGHRS, YFSETQ. CDR3 sequence reads: CASSLARIDRAGANVLTF. CDR3 DNA: TGCGCCAGCAGCTTGGCTAGAATTGACAGGGCTGGGGCCAACGTCCTGACTTTC.

The chain links TRBV7-3 to TRBJ2-1, with 7 bases identical to TRBD1. The ends lost 5 bases at V and 10 bases at J; junction bases unmatched: 11. Germline CDR1 and CDR2: SGHTA and FQGTGA. The CDR3 has 14 amino acids. The CDR3, as DNA: TGTGCCAGCAGCACCGGGACAGAGTCGAGGGAGCAGTTCTTC. This codes for CASSTGTESREQFF.

The table lists this clone with a few counts. The gene calls are TRBV6-1 and TRBJ1-1, with D possibly TRBD1 on 5 matching bases. The length of the CDR3 is 17 residues. The V and J ends lost 0 bases and 0 bases respectively, with 14 bases between them. The germline V gene encodes CDR1 MNHNS and CDR2 SASEGT. CDR3 in DNA: TGTGCCAGCAGTGAAGCTCTGGACACTTACATGAACACTGAAGCTTTCTTT. This sequence encodes CASSEALDTYMNTEAFF.

The CDR3 DNA reads TGCGCCAGCAGCCCCGGGACTAGCGGCGGGGAGCTGTTTTTT. Residues: CASSPGTSGGELFF. This chain uses TRBV5-1 with TRBJ2-2, with 11 positions matching TRBD2. This CDR3 spans 14 amino acids. Germline lookup yields CDR1 SGHRS and CDR2 YFSETQ. The junction had 3 bases not matched to a gene; V was cut back by 4 bases and J by 7 bases.

The chain links TRBV9 to TRBJ2-5, with D tentatively TRBD1 (6 bases). The CDR3 covers 17 residues. Germline CDR1 and CDR2: SGDLS and YYNGEE. V lost 5 bases and J 5 bases, leaving 25 bases between the germline ends. CDR3 amino acids: CASSAPRQGRNIETQYF. The CDR3 DNA is TGTGCCAGCAGTGCACCCCGCCAGGGGCGGAATATCGAGACCCAGTACTTC.

V gene TRBV5-6 combines with J gene TRBJ2-7, with D hard to call. Trimming took 6 bases from V and 5 from J, leaving 9 bases between them. Germline loops: CDR1 SGHDT, CDR2 YYEEEE. The CDR3 consists of 11 residues. The CDR3 DNA sequence: TGTGCCAGCACCTTATATGACGAGCAGTACTTC. It encodes CASTLYDEQYF. The full variable domain, rest sourced from reference TRBV5-6 and TRBJ2-7, is DAGVTQSPTHLIKTRGQQVTLRCSPKSGHDTVSWYQQALGQGPQFIFQYYEEEERQRGNFPDRFSGHQFPNYSSELNVNALLLGDSALYLCASTLYDEQYFGPGTRLTVT.

The chain has TRBV19 and TRBJ1-1, with D maybe TRBD1 (6 bases). The CDR3 spans 14 residues. Trimming shortened V by 7 bases and J by 4 bases, and 16 bases separated the two germline ends. Per germline, CDR1 LNHDA and CDR2 SQIVND (reference sequence). CDR3 DNA sequence: TGTGCCAGTAAGGTAACAGGGTCGGTCACTGAAGCTTTCTTT. Its protein is CASKVTGSVTEAFF.

This sequence joins TRBV12-3 or TRBV12-4 and TRBJ1-2; TRBD1 is a possible D gene (6 bases). Between the trimmed V and J ends, which lost 6 bases and 3 bases, there was a span of 11 bases. There are 13 residues in the CDR3. The CDR3 coding sequence is TGTGCCAGCAGACGGGACATTGACTATGGCTACACCTTC. Its translation is CASRRDIDYGYTF.

The chain couples TRBV6-2 or TRBV6-3 to TRBJ1-6; the D gene is possibly TRBD1 (6 bases). Trimming shortened V by 5 bases and J by 9 bases, and 14 bases separated the two germline ends. Germline V gene data show CDR1 as MNHEY and CDR2 as SVGEGT. CDR3 length: 14 residues. The DNA for the CDR3 is TGTGCCAGCAGTGCCACAGGGTCCTCTTCACCCCTCCACTTT. This gives the protein CASSATGSSSPLHF.

The V and J genes are TRBV18 and TRBJ1-2; 9 bases are shared with TRBD1. Germline V gene lookup returns CDR1 KGHSH and CDR2 LQKENI. The length of the CDR3 is 16 residues. V shed 3 bases, J shed 5 bases, and the junction held 10 bases outside the gene matches. CDR3 loop: CASSPSFVQGAYGYTF. CDR3 DNA: TGTGCCAGCTCACCGAGTTTTGTACAGGGGGCTTATGGCTACACCTTC.